The present T cell receptor beta chain was sequenced within a study of post-analysis software for immune sequencing data. Overall study findings and caveats: For normalized Chao1 diversity, multiple sclerosis patients scored significantly lower than controls did. In patients, TRBV5-6, TRBV5-1 and TRBV20-1 belonged to four or five TRBV segments found more frequently than in controls.

This clonotype showed up just a few times. As yet, its antigen is unknown. The CDR3 extends over 17 amino acids. From germline, CDR1 is LNHDA and CDR2 SQIVND (reference sequence). With 6 bases clipped from V and 1 base from J, the junction kept 9 bases outside the gene matches. TCR beta libraries were prepared from cDNA with unique molecular identifiers. Roughly 510,000 cDNA molecules were recovered from an input of about 0.9 to 11 million T cells. MiXCR, applied by TCRdb to the PCR reads, yields one record per CDR3 protein. Of roughly 400,000 distinct CDR3 sequences detected, more than 30% appear once; the ten largest clones hold under 9%.

V and J are TRBV19 and TRBJ2-3; 11 nucleotides match TRBD2. This TCR came from a girl aged 2 to 9 with multiple sclerosis. The sample comprised blood. The chain's CDR3 is CASSRGTSGDRTDTQYF. The CDR3 DNA reads as TGTGCCAGTAGCCGCGGGACTAGCGGTGATCGCACAGATACGCAGTATTTT.